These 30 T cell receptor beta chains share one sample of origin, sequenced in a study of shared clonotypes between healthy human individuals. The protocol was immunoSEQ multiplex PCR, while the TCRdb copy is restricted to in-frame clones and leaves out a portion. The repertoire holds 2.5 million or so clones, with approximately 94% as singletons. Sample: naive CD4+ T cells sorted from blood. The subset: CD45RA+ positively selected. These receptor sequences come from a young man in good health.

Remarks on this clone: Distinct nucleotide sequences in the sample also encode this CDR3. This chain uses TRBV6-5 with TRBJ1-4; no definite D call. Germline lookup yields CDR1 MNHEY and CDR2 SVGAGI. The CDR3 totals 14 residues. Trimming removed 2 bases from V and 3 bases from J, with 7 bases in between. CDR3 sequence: CASSYGQPNEKLFF. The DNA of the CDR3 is TGTGCCAGCAGTTACGGGCAGCCTAATGAAAAACTGTTTTTT.

CDR3 nucleotides: TGTGCCTGGAGTGAGGGACAGGGGAAAGGTGGCTACACCTTC. It is translated as CAWSEGQGKGGYTF. This chain links TRBV30 with TRBJ1-2; 10 bases fit TRBD1. Germline loops: CDR1 GTSNPN, CDR2 SVGIG (reference sequence). After removal of 1 base from V and 7 bases from J, the junction contained 6 bases not matched to a gene. The CDR3 extends over 14 amino acids.

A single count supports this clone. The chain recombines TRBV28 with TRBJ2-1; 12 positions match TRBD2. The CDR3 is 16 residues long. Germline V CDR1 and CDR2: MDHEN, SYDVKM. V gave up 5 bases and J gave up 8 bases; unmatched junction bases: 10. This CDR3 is CASSLSLAGGRDEQFF. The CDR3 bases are TGTGCCAGCAGTCTCTCCCTAGCGGGGGGGAGGGATGAGCAGTTCTTC.

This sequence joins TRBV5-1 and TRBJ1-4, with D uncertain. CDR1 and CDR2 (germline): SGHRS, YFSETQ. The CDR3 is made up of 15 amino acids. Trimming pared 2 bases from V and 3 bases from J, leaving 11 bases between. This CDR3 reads CASSFNLAANEKLFF. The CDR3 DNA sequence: TGCGCCAGCAGCTTCAACCTGGCGGCTAATGAAAAACTGTTTTTT.

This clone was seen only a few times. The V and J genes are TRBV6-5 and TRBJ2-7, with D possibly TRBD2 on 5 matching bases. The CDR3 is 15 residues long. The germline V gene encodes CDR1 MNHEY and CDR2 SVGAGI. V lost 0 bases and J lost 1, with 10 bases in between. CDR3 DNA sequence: TGTGCCAGCAGTTACTCACGTAGCGTGTCCTACGAGCAGTACTTC. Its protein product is CASSYSRSVSYEQYF.

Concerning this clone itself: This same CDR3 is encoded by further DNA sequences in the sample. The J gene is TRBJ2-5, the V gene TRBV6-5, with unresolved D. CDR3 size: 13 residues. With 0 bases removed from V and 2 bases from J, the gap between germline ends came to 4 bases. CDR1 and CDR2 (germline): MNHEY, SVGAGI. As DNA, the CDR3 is TGTGCCAGCAGTTACTCTGGGCAAGAGACCCAGTACTTC. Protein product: CASSYSGQETQYF.

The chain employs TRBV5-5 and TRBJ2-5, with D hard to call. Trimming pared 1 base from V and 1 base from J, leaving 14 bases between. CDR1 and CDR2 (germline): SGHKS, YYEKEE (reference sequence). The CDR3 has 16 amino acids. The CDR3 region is CASSLRLARTQETQYF. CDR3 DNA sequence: TGTGCCAGCAGCTTGAGATTAGCCAGGACCCAAGAGACCCAGTACTTC.

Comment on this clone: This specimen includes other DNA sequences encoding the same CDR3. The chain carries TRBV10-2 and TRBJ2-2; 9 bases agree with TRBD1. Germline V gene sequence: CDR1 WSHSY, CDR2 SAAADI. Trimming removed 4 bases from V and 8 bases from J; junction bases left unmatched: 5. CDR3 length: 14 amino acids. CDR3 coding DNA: TGCGCCAGCAGTGTCACAGGGGGCACTGGGGAGCTGTTTTTT. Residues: CASSVTGGTGELFF.

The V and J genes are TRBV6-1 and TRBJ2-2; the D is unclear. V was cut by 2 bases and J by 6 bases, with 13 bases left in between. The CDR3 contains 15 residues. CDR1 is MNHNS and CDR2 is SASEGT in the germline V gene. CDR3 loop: CASSEQAQWPGELFF. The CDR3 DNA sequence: TGTGCCAGCAGTGAACAAGCACAATGGCCCGGGGAGCTGTTTTTT.

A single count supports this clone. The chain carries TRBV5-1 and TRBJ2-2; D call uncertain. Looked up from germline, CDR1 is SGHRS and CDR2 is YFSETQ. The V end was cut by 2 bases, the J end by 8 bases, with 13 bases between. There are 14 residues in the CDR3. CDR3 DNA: TGCGCCAGCAGCTTTTCGGGTCAAACTGGGGAGCTGTTTTTT. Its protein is CASSFSGQTGELFF.

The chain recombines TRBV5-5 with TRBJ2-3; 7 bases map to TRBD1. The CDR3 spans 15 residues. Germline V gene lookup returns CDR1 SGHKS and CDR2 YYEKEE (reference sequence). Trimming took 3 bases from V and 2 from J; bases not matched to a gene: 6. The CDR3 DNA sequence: TGTGCCAGCAGCTACGACAGGGCCCCCACAGATACGCAGTATTTT. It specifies CASSYDRAPTDTQYF.

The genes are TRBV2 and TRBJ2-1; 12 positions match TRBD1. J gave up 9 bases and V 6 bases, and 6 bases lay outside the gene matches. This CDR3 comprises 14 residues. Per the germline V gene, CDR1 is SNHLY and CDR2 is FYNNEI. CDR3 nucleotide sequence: TGTGCCAGCAGCTTGGGACAGGGGGCTACTGAGCAGTTCTTC. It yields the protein CASSLGQGATEQFF.

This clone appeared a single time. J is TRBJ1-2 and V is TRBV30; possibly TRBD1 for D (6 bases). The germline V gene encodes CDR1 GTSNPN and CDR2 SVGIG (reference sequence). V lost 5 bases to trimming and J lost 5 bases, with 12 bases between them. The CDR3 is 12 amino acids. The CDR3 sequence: CAWSRGEYGYTF. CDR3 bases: TGTGCCTGGTCCAGGGGAGAGTATGGCTACACCTTC.

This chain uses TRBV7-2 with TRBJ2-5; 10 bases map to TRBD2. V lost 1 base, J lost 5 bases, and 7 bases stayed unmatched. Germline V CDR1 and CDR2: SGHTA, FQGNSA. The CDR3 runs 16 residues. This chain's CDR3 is CASSLVSSGGPETQYF. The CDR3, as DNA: TGTGCCAGCAGCTTAGTTTCTAGCGGGGGCCCGGAGACCCAGTACTTC.

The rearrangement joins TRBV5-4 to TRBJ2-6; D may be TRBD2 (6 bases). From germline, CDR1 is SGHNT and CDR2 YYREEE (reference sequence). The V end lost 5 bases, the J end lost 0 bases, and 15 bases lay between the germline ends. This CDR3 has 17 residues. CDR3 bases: TGTGCCAGCAGTTCGGGACTCGCATACTCTGGGGCCAACGTCCTGACTTTC. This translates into CASSSGLAYSGANVLTF. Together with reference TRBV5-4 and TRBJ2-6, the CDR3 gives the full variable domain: ETGVTQSPTHLIKTRGQQVTLRCSSQSGHNTVSWYQQALGQGPQFIFQYYREEENGRGNFPPRFSGLQFPNYSSELNVNALELDDSALYLCASSSGLAYSGANVLTFGAGSRLTVL.

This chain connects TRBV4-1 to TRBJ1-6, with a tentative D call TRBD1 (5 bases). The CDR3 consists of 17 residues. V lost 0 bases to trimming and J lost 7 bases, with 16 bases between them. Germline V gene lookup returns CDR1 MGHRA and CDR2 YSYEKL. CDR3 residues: CASSQEPAGSKNSPLHF. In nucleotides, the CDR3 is TGCGCCAGCAGCCAAGAACCCGCAGGGAGCAAAAATTCACCCCTCCACTTT.

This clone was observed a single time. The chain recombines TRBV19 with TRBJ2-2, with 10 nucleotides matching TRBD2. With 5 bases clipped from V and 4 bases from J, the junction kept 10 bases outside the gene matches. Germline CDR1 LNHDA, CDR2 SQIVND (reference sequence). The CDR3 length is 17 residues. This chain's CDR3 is CASSVPAASGGTGELFF. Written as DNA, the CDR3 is TGTGCCAGTAGTGTGCCGGCGGCTAGCGGGGGCACCGGGGAGCTGTTTTTT.

CDR3 coding DNA: TGTGCCAGCAAAATGAGGGACAGGGTGTACGAGCAGTACTTC. Amino acids: CASKMRDRVYEQYF. The rearrangement links TRBV2 to TRBJ2-7, with 9 nucleotides matching TRBD1. This CDR3 spans 14 amino acids. In germline, CDR1 is SNHLY, CDR2 FYNNEI. Unmatched junction bases numbered 8, after V lost 7 bases and J lost 4 bases.

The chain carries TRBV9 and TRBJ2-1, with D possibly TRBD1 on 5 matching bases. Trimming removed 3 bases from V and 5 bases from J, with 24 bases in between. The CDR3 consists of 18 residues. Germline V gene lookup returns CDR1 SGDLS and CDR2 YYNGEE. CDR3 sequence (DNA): TGTGCCAGCAGCGCTCCCTTACTCTTGGGGCGGCCCCACAATGAGCAGTTCTTC. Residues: CASSAPLLLGRPHNEQFF.

The DNA of the CDR3 is TGTGCCAGCAGTTTTTCCCGGGGGGGCCACGAGACCCAGTACTTC. It yields the protein CASSFSRGGHETQYF. V and J are TRBV28 and TRBJ2-5, with 8 bases matching TRBD2. Germline loops: CDR1 MDHEN, CDR2 SYDVKM. The CDR3 consists of 15 residues. J lost 5 bases, V lost 3 bases, and 8 bases had no gene match. Using reference TRBV28 and TRBJ2-5 for the parts outside the CDR3, the full variable domain is DVKVTQSSRYLVKRTGEKVFLECVQDMDHENMFWYRQDPGLGLRLIYFSYDVKMKEKGDIPEGYSVSREKKERFSLILESASTNQTSMYLCASSFSRGGHETQYFGPGTRLLVL.

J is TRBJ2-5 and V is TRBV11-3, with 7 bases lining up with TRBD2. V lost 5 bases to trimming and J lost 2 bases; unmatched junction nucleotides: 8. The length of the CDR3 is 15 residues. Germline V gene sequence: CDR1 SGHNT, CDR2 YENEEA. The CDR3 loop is CASSLDGTKQETQYF. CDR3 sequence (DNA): TGTGCCAGCAGCCTTGACGGGACTAAACAAGAGACCCAGTACTTC.

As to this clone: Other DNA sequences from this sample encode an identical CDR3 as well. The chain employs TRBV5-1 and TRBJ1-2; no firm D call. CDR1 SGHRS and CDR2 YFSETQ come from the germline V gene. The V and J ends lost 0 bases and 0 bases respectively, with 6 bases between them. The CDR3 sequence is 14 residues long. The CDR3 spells CASSLAGTNYGYTF. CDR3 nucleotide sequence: TGCGCCAGCAGCTTGGCAGGCACTAACTATGGCTACACCTTC.

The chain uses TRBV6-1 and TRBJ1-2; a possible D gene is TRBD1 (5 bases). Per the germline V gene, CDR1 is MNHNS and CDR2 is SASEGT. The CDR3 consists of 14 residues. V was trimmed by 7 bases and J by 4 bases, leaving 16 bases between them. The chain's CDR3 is CASTKDQGLYGYTF. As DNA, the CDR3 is TGTGCCAGCACCAAGGATCAGGGTCTCTATGGCTACACCTTC.

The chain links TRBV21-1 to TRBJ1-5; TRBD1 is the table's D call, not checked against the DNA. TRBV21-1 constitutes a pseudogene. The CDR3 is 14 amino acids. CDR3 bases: TGTGCCAGCAGCAAAAAGGTCAGGGGGCAGCCCCAGCATTTT. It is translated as CASSKKVRGQPQHF.

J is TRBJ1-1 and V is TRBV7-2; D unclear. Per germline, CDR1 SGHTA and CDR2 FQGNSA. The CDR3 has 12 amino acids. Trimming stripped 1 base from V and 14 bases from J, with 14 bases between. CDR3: CASSLGAPQLFF. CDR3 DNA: TGTGCCAGCAGCTTAGGGGCCCCCCAGCTCTTCTTT.

The CDR3 coding sequence is TGTGCCAGCAGCTTAGTACGAGGAAACACTGAAGCTTTCTTT. Its protein is CASSLVRGNTEAFF. The rearrangement links TRBV7-9 to TRBJ1-1; D is ambiguous. The ends were cut back, 1 base at V and 2 bases at J, with 8 bases in the middle. CDR1 is SEHNR, CDR2 FQNEAQ, per germline (reference sequence). The length of the CDR3 is 14 residues.

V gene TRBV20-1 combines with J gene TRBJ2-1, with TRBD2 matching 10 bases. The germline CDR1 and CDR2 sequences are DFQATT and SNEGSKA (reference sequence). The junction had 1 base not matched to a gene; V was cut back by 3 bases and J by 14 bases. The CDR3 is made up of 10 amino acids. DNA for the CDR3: TGCAGTGCTAGCCTAGCGGGGGAGTTCTTC. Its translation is CSASLAGEFF.

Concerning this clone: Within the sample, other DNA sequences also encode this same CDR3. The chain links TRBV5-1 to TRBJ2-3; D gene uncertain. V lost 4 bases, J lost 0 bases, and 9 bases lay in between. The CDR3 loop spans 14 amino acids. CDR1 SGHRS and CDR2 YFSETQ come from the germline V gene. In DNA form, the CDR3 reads TGCGCCAGCAGCGGCGGTATTAGCACAGATACGCAGTATTTT. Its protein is CASSGGISTDTQYF.

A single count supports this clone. CDR3 residues: CASSLSSPGLVTDTQYF. CDR3 in DNA: TGTGCCAGCAGTTTATCGAGCCCAGGGTTGGTCACAGATACGCAGTATTTT. The V and J genes are TRBV27 and TRBJ2-3; TRBD1 might be the D (5 bases). V was clipped by 0 bases and J by 2 bases, with 15 bases between them. The CDR3 contains 17 residues. The germline V gene encodes CDR1 MNHEY and CDR2 SMNVEV (reference sequence).

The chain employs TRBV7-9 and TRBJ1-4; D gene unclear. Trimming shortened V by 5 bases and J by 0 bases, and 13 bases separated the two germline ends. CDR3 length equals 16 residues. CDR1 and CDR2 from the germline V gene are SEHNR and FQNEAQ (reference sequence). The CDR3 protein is CASSPGGPATNEKLFF. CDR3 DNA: TGTGCCAGCAGCCCAGGAGGCCCTGCAACTAATGAAAAACTGTTTTTT.